A single T cell receptor beta chain is shown here with its context. Its antigen is still unknown. This record comes from a study of T cell responses to AZD1222 COVID-19 vaccine. Overall study context: Pooled in the analysis were second doses at about 4 or about 12 weeks. The study, taken as a whole, reports: Repertoires were sampled only after the peak T cell response. Vaccination with two AZD1222 doses was followed by a rise in Spike-specific TCR breadth and depth. Reportedly, nearly half the spike-specific TCRs target unmutated variant regions.

The CDR3 runs 17 residues. The V gene lost 6 bases and the J gene lost 4 bases, with 22 bases spanning the gap. Germline V lookup: CDR1 MDHEN, CDR2 SYDVKM. Profiled with immunoSEQ multiplex PCR; TCRdb holds only in-frame clones, not every one. The table shows roughly 100,000 clones, with 91% occurring only once. V usage is TRBV28 and J usage is TRBJ2-1; D might be TRBD1 or TRBD2, each matching 7 bases. Sequenced here: peripheral blood, sampled on day 0 of AZD1222 vaccination. This receptor was taken from an adult in good health. This CDR3 reads CASSPGGVGGIYNEQFF. Written as DNA, the CDR3 is TGTGCCAGCAGCCCAGGGGGGGTTGGCGGAATTTACAATGAGCAGTTCTTC.